One T cell receptor beta chain is described in this entry. The sample belongs to a study of blood T cells in healthy people across ages. The second PCR ran 7 to 11 cycles with a sample-barcoded 5' primer and J-beta primers. MiXCR was run by TCRdb on the 5' RACE reads, yielding one entry per CDR3 protein. The table shows about 930,000 distinct CDR3 sequences, with about 27% occurring only once. At least 7 million PBMCs were isolated per sample. At least 6 micrograms of total RNA were extracted per sample. The germline V gene encodes CDR1 DFQATT and CDR2 SNEGSKA (reference sequence). The CDR3 extends over 16 amino acids. Trimming removed 4 bases at V and 8 bases at J, with 23 bases between. These sequences were also reported in another study, on T cells of mothers and their children. From that study: For related and unrelated pairs alike, thymic selection shapes TCR recombination output similarly. Detection yielded no persistent microchimeric T cell clones.

Sequenced input: blood. The J gene is TRBJ1-4, the V gene TRBV20-1, with a weak D call TRBD1 (6 bases). The receptor was isolated from a woman between 35 and 50 years old in good health. The chain's CDR3 is CSAMALNLGGLEKLFF. CDR3 nucleotide sequence: TGCAGTGCTATGGCTTTAAATTTGGGGGGCCTAGAAAAACTGTTTTTT.